These 26 T cell receptor beta chains were all obtained from the same sample, sequenced in a study of T-cell reconstitution after alpha-beta-depleted transplantation in children. TCRbeta library construction was performed incorporating unique molecular identifiers. MiXCR was run by TCRdb on the PCR reads, yielding one entry per CDR3 protein. The sample has about 400,000 distinct CDR3 sequences; 20% are singletons. The input for sequencing was PBMCs from the stem cell graft donor, taken from the stem cell graft. Receptors originate from a human donor who donated a stem cell graft to a child with acute myeloid leukemia.

A few counts support this clonotype. The genes are TRBV29-1 and TRBJ2-3, with 7 bases lining up with TRBD2. Germline V CDR1 and CDR2: SQVTM, ANQGSEA. CDR3 size: 13 residues. The J segment lost 2 bases and the V segment lost 5 bases, leaving 4 bases of the junction unmatched. The CDR3 region is CSVSLAVTDTQYF. In nucleotides, the CDR3 is TGCAGCGTTTCCCTAGCGGTCACAGATACGCAGTATTTT.

This clonotype has ten or more counts. This chain joins TRBV20-1 and TRBJ2-7; D tentatively reads TRBD1 or TRBD2 (5 bases each). Germline assignment: CDR1 DFQATT and CDR2 SNEGSKA (reference sequence). The germline V and J ends were trimmed by 5 bases and 2 bases, with 13 bases remaining between them. This CDR3 has 13 amino acids. The DNA for the CDR3 is TGCAGTGCTCGGGCGTGGGGGACCTACGAGCAGTACTTC. Its translation is CSARAWGTYEQYF.

This clonotype was observed a few times. V is TRBV20-1 and J is TRBJ2-1, with D maybe TRBD2 (6 bases). CDR3 length: 15 residues. Germline CDR1 and CDR2: DFQATT and SNEGSKA (reference sequence). Trimming pared 0 bases from V and 7 bases from J, leaving 16 bases between. The CDR3 reads CSARDRVLALNEQFF. CDR3 nucleotide sequence: TGCAGTGCTAGAGATCGGGTACTAGCCTTGAATGAGCAGTTCTTC.

Comment on this clonotype: It may be a read error: a sequence one base away is much more abundant. V and J are TRBV3-1 and TRBJ2-7, with 13 bases lining up with TRBD2. The germline V gene encodes CDR1 LGHDT and CDR2 YNNKEL (reference sequence). The CDR3 contains 14 residues. Trimming took 6 bases from V and 4 from J; bases not matched to a gene: 3. The CDR3 bases are TGTGCCAGCAGACGGACTAGCGGGAGTTACGAGCAGTACTTC. It is translated as CASRRTSGSYEQYF.

This clonotype was found a few times. This chain joins TRBV5-1 and TRBJ2-6; D unresolved. Trimming pared 4 bases from V and 1 base from J, leaving 9 bases between. There are 15 residues in the CDR3. The germline V gene encodes CDR1 SGHRS and CDR2 YFSETQ. The CDR3 coding sequence is TGCGCCAGCAGCCGAGGACGGTCTGGGGCCAACGTCCTGACTTTC. This translates into CASSRGRSGANVLTF.

This clonotype came up a few times. The V call is TRBV28, the J call TRBJ2-7, with a possible D match to TRBD1 (6 bases). CDR1 and CDR2 from the germline V gene are MDHEN and SYDVKM. Trimming removed 3 bases from V and 0 bases from J, with 18 bases in between. There are 17 residues in the CDR3. Written as DNA, the CDR3 is TGTGCCAGCAGTTTTTCATGGAGAGGGGGTTTCTCCTACGAGCAGTACTTC. Amino acids: CASSFSWRGGFSYEQYF.

This clonotype has only a few counts. The V gene is TRBV4-1, the J gene TRBJ1-6; D unclear. V was trimmed by 1 base and J by 12 bases, leaving 10 bases between them. The CDR3 has 13 amino acids. The germline gives CDR1 MGHRA, CDR2 YSYEKL. In nucleotides, the CDR3 is TGCGCCAGCAGCCAAGGTCCAACAGTACCCCTCCACTTT. It encodes CASSQGPTVPLHF.

Notes on this clonotype: The junction departs from germline at one end; a sequencing error may be responsible. The chain combines TRBV12-3 or TRBV12-4 with TRBJ2-2, with TRBD1 matching 11 bases. The length of the CDR3 is 12 residues. The CDR3 region is CASSSGTGGLFF. CDR3 sequence (DNA): TGTGCCAGCAGTTCAGGGACAGGGGGGCTGTTTTTT.

Only a few counts were recorded for this clonotype. The rearrangement joins TRBV20-1 to TRBJ2-7; 10 nucleotides line up with TRBD2. The CDR3 runs to 15 residues. The junction had 3 bases not matched to a gene; V was cut back by 1 base and J by 0 bases. The germline V gene has CDR1 DFQATT and CDR2 SNEGSKA (reference sequence). This CDR3 is CSARALAGDSYEQYF. CDR3 nucleotides: TGCAGTGCTAGAGCGCTAGCGGGAGACTCCTACGAGCAGTACTTC.

This clonotype was recorded a few times. The rearrangement links TRBV12-3 or TRBV12-4 to TRBJ2-3; TRBD2 matches 7 bases. CDR3 length: 14 residues. Trimming cost V 4 bases and J 5 bases; bases outside gene matches: 6. The DNA of the CDR3 is TGTGCCAGCAGTTCCCAGCGGGATGGAGATACGCAGTATTTT. Residues: CASSSQRDGDTQYF.

This sequence joins TRBV21-1 and TRBJ2-1; the table's D call TRBD1 went unverified against the DNA. TRBV21-1 represents a pseudogene. The CDR3 covers 16 residues. The chain's CDR3 is CASSKVWGGTSNEQFF. The CDR3 nucleotides are TGTGCCAGCAGCAAAGTTTGGGGCGGAACGAGCAATGAGCAGTTCTTC.

The chain couples TRBV21-1 to TRBJ2-2; the D call of TRBD2 is as the table states it, not checked on the DNA. TRBV21-1 is designated a pseudogene. The CDR3 runs to 16 residues. The CDR3 loop reads CASSKGSGVNTGELFF. In DNA form, the CDR3 reads TGTGCCAGCAGCAAGGGAAGCGGGGTGAACACCGGGGAGCTGTTTTTT.

This clonotype was recorded many times. The CDR3 region is CASTDGSYEQYF. The CDR3 region has the DNA TGTGCCAGCACCGACGGTTCCTACGAGCAGTACTTC. The chain carries TRBV12-3 or TRBV12-4 and TRBJ2-7; D is ambiguous. V was shortened by 7 bases and J by 1 base, with 8 bases between the two germline ends. CDR3 length: 12 residues.

This clonotype came up a few times. J is TRBJ2-2 and V is TRBV5-6, with a possible D match to TRBD2 (6 bases). Germline V CDR1 and CDR2: SGHDT, YYEEEE. There are 14 residues in the CDR3. Trimming cost V 4 bases and J 1 base, with 8 bases left between them. The CDR3 DNA is TGTGCCAGCAGCCGGGGGAGGAACACCGGGGAGCTGTTTTTT. Its translation: CASSRGRNTGELFF. The full variable domain, completed using reference TRBV5-6 and TRBJ2-2, is DAGVTQSPTHLIKTRGQQVTLRCSPKSGHDTVSWYQQALGQGPQFIFQYYEEEERQRGNFPDRFSGHQFPNYSSELNVNALLLGDSALYLCASSRGRNTGELFFGEGSRLTVL.

This clonotype has only a few counts. The rearrangement links TRBV4-1 to TRBJ2-2; tentative D call: TRBD1 (6 bases). The ends were cut back, 4 bases at V and 4 bases at J, with 13 bases in the middle. This CDR3 is built from 15 residues. The germline V gene has CDR1 MGHRA and CDR2 YSYEKL. The CDR3 DNA sequence: TGCGCCAGCAGCCCATCGACAGGACTCACCGGGGAGCTGTTTTTT. This translates into CASSPSTGLTGELFF.

The genes are TRBV12-3 or TRBV12-4 and TRBJ2-1; D might be TRBD2 (6 bases). The V end lost 6 bases, the J end lost 4 bases, and 16 bases lay between the germline ends. The CDR3 loop spans 15 amino acids. As DNA, the CDR3 is TGTGCCAGCAGGTTAAATGGCGGGGTTTACAATGAGCAGTTCTTC. This encodes CASRLNGGVYNEQFF.

The chain couples TRBV12-3 or TRBV12-4 to TRBJ1-5; D might be TRBD1 (5 bases). V gave up 6 bases and J gave up 0 bases, with 12 bases separating them. CDR3 length equals 15 residues. The CDR3 nucleotides read TGTGCCAGCAGCATGGGGGGGGATAGCAATCAGCCCCAGCATTTT. This translates into CASSMGGDSNQPQHF.

This clonotype has just a few counts. This CDR3 is CASTPTGTTHEAFF. CDR3 nucleotides: TGCGCCAGCACTCCCACCGGGACTACCCATGAAGCTTTCTTT. This rearrangement joins TRBV5-1 to TRBJ1-1, with D possibly being TRBD1 (5 bases). The germline V gene encodes CDR1 SGHRS and CDR2 YFSETQ. Trimming pared 6 bases from V and 7 bases from J, leaving 19 bases between. The CDR3 is made up of 14 amino acids.

The gene calls are TRBV5-1 and TRBJ2-5; unclear D gene. The length of the CDR3 is 13 residues. The germline V and J ends were trimmed by 4 bases and 1 base, with 8 bases remaining between them. The germline V gene encodes CDR1 SGHRS and CDR2 YFSETQ. The DNA for the CDR3 is TGCGCCAGCAGCATCCCAGGCCAAGAGACCCAGTACTTC. This gives the protein CASSIPGQETQYF. The full variable domain, rest sourced from reference TRBV5-1 and TRBJ2-5, is KAGVTQTPRYLIKTRGQQVTLSCSPISGHRSVSWYQQTPGQGLQFLFEYFSETQRNKGNFPGRFSGRQFSNSRSEMNVSTLELGDSALYLCASSIPGQETQYFGPGTRLLVL.

This clonotype was found a few times. The chain is built from TRBV6-5 and TRBJ2-7, with TRBD2 identical over 12 bases. Germline V gene sequence: CDR1 MNHEY, CDR2 SVGAGI. The CDR3 has 16 residues. V lost 2 bases and J lost 3; bases outside the gene matches: 5. For the CDR3, the DNA is TGTGCCAGCAGTTACACCGGACTAGCGGGAAACTACGAGCAGTACTTC. Protein sequence: CASSYTGLAGNYEQYF.

V usage is TRBV20-1 and J usage is TRBJ2-7, with 7 positions matching TRBD1. The length of the CDR3 is 14 residues. J gave up 2 bases and V 1 base, and 5 bases lay outside the gene matches. The germline gives CDR1 DFQATT, CDR2 SNEGSKA (reference sequence). The CDR3 DNA is TGCAGTGCTAGAGGCGGACAGGATGCCTACGAGCAGTACTTC. Translating gives CSARGGQDAYEQYF.

This chain joins TRBV24-1 and TRBJ2-5; the D is unclear. Trimming took off 2 bases at V and 5 bases at J, with 11 bases between the two ends. The CDR3 totals 14 residues. From germline, CDR1 is KGHDR and CDR2 SFDVKD. CDR3 DNA: TGTGCCACCAGTGATTCTTCCTCCCGGGAGACCCAGTACTTC. This gives the protein CATSDSSSRETQYF.

This clonotype was seen a handful of times. CDR3 coding DNA: TGCAGTGCCAAGACGCTAGTATACGAGCAGTACTTC. As protein: CSAKTLVYEQYF. The chain carries TRBV20-1 and TRBJ2-7; D gene uncertain. Deletions cut 6 bases from V and 4 bases from J, with 13 bases between. Germline values: CDR1 DFQATT, CDR2 SNEGSKA (reference sequence). This CDR3 has 12 amino acids.

This clonotype was detected many times. V is TRBV12-3 or TRBV12-4 and J is TRBJ2-7; the D gene is possibly TRBD2 (5 bases). With 3 bases removed from V and 2 bases from J, the gap between germline ends came to 11 bases. CDR3 length equals 14 residues. CDR3 sequence (DNA): TGTGCCAGCAGTTTCCCGGGGTCTCCCTACGAGCAGTACTTC. Amino acids: CASSFPGSPYEQYF.

Points on this clonotype: At one end, the junction sequence differs from germline, possibly due to a read error. The rearrangement uses TRBV20-1 and TRBJ1-1; D is undetermined. Germline CDR1 is DFQATT and CDR2 is SNEGSKA (reference sequence). This CDR3 has 12 amino acids. The CDR3 DNA follows: TGCAGTGTTAGAGGGAAGAACACTGAAGCTTTCTTT. It yields the protein CSVRGKNTEAFF.

This clonotype turned up a few times. V and J are TRBV4-1 and TRBJ2-7, with D unclear. Deletions cut 3 bases from V and 3 bases from J, with 12 bases between. The CDR3 consists of 14 residues. Germline CDR1 and CDR2: MGHRA and YSYEKL. CDR3 nucleotides: TGCGCCAGCAGCCAGGTCTTGTCACTCTACGAGCAGTACTTC. Translation: CASSQVLSLYEQYF.